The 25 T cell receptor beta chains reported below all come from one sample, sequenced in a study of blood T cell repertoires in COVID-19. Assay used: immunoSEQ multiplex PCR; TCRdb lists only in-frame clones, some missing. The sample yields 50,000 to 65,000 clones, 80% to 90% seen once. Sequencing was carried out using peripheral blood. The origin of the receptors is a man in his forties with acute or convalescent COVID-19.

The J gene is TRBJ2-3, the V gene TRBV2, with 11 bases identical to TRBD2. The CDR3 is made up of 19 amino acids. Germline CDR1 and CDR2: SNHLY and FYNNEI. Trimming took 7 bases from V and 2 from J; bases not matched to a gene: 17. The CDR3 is CASTGGTSGGRTTTDTQYF. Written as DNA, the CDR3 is TGTGCCAGCACTGGGGGGACTAGCGGCGGACGAACGACCACAGATACGCAGTATTTT. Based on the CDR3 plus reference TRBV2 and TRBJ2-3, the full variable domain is EPEVTQTPSHQVTQMGQEVILRCVPISNHLYFYWYRQILGQKVEFLVSFYNNEISEKSEIFDDQFSVERPDGSNFTLKIRSTKLEDSAMYFCASTGGTSGGRTTTDTQYFGPGTRLTVL.

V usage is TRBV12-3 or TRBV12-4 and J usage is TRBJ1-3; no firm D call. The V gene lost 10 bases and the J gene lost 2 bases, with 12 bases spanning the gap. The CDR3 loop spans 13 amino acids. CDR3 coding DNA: TGTGCCACCTCCCGAGGCGCTGGAAACACCATATATTTT. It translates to CATSRGAGNTIYF.

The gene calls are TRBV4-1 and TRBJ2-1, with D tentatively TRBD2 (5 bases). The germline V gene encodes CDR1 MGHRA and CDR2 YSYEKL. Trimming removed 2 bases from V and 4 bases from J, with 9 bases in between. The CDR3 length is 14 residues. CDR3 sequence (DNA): TGCGCCAGCAGCCAAACTAGGGTATACAATGAGCAGTTCTTC. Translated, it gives CASSQTRVYNEQFF.

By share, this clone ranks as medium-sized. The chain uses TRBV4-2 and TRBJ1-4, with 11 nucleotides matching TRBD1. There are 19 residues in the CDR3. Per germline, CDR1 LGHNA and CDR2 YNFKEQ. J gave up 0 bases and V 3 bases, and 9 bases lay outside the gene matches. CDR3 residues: CASSHPGGTGGTTNEKLFF. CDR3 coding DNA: TGTGCCAGCAGCCACCCCGGGGGGACAGGGGGTACAACTAATGAAAAACTGTTTTTT.

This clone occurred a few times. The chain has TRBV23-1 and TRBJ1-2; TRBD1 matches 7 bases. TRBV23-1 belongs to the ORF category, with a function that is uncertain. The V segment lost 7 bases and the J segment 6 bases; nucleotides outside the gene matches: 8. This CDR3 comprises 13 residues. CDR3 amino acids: CASTYRGGNGYTF. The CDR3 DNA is TGCGCCAGCACCTACAGGGGCGGGAATGGCTACACCTTC.

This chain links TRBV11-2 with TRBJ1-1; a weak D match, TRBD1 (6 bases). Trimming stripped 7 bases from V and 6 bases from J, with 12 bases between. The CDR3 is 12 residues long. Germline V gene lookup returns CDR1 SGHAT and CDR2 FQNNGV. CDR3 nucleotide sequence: TGTGCCAGCATGTCAGGGGCTCCTGAAGCTTTCTTT. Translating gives CASMSGAPEAFF.

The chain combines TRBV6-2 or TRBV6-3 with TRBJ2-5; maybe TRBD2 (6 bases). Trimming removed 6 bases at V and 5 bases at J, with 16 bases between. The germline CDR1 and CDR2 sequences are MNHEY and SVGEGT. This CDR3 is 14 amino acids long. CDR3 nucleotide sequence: TGTGCCAGCAGCCCCACGGGGGTATCGGAGACCCAGTACTTC. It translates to CASSPTGVSETQYF.

The chain's CDR3 is CASSLEYRPNYGYTF. The CDR3 DNA reads TGTGCCAGCAGCTTGGAATACAGGCCTAACTATGGCTACACCTTC. The chain is built from TRBV5-4 and TRBJ1-2; a possible D gene is TRBD1 (5 bases). The CDR3 spans 15 residues. Trimming pared 0 bases from V and 0 bases from J, leaving 9 bases between. In germline, CDR1 is SGHNT, CDR2 YYREEE (reference sequence).

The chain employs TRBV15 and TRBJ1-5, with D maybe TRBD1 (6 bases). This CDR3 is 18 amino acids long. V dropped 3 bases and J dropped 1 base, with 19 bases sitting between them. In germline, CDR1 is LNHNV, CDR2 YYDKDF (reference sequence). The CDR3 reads CATSREFTGSRSNQPQHF. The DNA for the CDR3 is TGTGCCACCAGCAGGGAATTTACAGGGTCCCGGAGCAATCAGCCCCAGCATTTT.

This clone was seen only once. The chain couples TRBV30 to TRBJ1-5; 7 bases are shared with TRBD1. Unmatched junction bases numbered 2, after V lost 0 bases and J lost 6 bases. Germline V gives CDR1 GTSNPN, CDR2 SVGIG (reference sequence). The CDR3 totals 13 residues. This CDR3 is CAWSVEGAQPQHF. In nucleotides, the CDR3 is TGTGCCTGGAGTGTAGAGGGGGCTCAGCCCCAGCATTTT.

The CDR3 here is CASSQDRASGRETQYF. The CDR3 DNA reads as TGCGCCAGCAGCCAAGATCGGGCATCAGGGCGGGAGACCCAGTACTTC. The chain is built from TRBV4-1 and TRBJ2-5; the D gene is possibly TRBD1 (5 bases). Germline CDR1 is MGHRA and CDR2 is YSYEKL. Trimming removed 0 bases at V and 5 bases at J, with 16 bases between. The CDR3 is 16 amino acids.

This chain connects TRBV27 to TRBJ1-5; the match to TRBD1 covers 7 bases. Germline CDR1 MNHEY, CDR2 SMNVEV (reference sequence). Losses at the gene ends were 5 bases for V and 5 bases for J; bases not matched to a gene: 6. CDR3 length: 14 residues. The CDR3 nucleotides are TGTGCCAGCAGTCCGACAGGGACGCATCAGCCCCAGCATTTT. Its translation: CASSPTGTHQPQHF.

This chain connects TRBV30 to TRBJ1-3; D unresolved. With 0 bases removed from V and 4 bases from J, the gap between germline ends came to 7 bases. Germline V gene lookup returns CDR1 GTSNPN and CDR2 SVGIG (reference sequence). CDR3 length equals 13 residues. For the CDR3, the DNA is TGTGCCTGGAGTGTCCTCCCCGGAAACACCATATATTTT. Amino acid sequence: CAWSVLPGNTIYF.

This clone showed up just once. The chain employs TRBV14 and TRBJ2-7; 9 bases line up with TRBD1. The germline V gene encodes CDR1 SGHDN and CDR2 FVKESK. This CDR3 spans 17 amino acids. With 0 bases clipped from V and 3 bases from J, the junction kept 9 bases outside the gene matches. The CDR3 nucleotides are TGTGCCAGCAGCCAAGATTTCGGGACAGGGCGAGTCTACGAGCAGTACTTC. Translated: CASSQDFGTGRVYEQYF.

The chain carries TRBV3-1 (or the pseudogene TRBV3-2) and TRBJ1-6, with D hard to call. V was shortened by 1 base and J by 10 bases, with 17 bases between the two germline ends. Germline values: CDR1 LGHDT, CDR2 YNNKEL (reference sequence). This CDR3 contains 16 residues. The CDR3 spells CASSQAEKGRNSPLHF. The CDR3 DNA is TGTGCCAGCAGCCAAGCGGAGAAAGGGAGGAACTCACCCCTCCACTTT.

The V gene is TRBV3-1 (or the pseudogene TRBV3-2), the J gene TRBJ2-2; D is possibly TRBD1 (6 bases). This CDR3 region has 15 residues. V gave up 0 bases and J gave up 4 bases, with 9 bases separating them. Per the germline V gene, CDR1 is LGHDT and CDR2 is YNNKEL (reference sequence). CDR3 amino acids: CASSQDRGGTGELFF. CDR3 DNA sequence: TGTGCCAGCAGCCAAGATAGAGGGGGCACCGGGGAGCTGTTTTTT.

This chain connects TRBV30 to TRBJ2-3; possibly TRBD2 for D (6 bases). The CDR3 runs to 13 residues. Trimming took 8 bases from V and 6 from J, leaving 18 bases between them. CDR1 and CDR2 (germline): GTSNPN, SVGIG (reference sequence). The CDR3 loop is CALGPFGGDTQYF. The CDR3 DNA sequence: TGTGCCCTCGGACCCTTCGGAGGGGATACGCAGTATTTT. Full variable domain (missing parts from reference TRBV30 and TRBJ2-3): SQTIHQWPATLVQPVGSPLSLECTVEGTSNPNLYWYRQAAGRGLQLLFYSVGIGQISSEVPQNLSASRPQDRQFILSSKKLLLSDSGFYLCALGPFGGDTQYFGPGTRLTVL.

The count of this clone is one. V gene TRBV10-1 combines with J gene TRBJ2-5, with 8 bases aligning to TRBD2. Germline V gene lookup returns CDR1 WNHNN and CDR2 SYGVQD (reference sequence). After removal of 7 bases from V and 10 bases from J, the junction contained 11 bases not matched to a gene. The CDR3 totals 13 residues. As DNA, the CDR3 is TGCGCCAGCAATGACGGGGGGGCCGGAATCCAGTACTTC. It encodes CASNDGGAGIQYF.

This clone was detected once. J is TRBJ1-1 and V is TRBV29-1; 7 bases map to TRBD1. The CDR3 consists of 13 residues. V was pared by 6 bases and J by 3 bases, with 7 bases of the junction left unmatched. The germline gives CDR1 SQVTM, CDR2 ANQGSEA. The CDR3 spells CSVRTGGDTEAFF. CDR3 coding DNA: TGCAGCGTCCGGACAGGAGGGGACACTGAAGCTTTCTTT.

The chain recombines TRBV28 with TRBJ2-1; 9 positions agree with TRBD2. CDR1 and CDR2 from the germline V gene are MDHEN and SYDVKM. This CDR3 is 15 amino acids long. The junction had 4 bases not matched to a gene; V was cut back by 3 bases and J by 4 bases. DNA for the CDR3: TGTGCCAGCAGTTTTCGGCGGGGGGGTTACAATGAGCAGTTCTTC. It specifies CASSFRRGGYNEQFF.

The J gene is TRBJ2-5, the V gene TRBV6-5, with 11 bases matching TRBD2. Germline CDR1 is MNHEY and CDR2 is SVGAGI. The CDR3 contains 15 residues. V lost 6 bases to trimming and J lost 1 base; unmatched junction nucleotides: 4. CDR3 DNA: TGTGCCAGCAGGCTAGCGGGGGGCCGCCAAGAGACCCAGTACTTC. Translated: CASRLAGGRQETQYF.

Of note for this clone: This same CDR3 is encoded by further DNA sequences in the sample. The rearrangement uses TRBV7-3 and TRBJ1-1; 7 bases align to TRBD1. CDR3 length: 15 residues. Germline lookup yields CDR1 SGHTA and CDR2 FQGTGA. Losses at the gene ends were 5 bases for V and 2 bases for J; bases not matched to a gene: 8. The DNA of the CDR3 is TGTGCCAGCAGCCCAAGGGGGACAGTAAACACTGAAGCTTTCTTT. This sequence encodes CASSPRGTVNTEAFF.

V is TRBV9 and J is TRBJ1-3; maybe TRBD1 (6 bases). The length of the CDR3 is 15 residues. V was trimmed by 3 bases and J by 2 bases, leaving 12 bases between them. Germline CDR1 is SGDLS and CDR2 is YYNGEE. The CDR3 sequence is CASSATGITGNTIYF. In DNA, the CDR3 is TGTGCCAGCAGCGCCACAGGGATAACTGGAAACACCATATATTTT.

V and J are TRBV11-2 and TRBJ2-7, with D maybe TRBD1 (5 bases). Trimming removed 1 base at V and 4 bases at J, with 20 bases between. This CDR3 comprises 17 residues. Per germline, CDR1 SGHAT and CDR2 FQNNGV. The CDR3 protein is CASSLVIEGAGLYEQYF. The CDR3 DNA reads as TGTGCCAGCAGCTTAGTGATAGAAGGGGCAGGGCTGTACGAGCAGTACTTC.

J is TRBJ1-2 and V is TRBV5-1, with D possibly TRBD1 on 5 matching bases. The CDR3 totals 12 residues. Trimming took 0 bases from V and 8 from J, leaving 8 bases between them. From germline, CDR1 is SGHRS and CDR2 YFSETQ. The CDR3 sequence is CASSLAGDGYTF. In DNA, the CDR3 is TGCGCCAGCAGCTTGGCGGGGGACGGCTACACCTTC.